These 31 T cell receptor beta chains originate from one sample sequenced in a study of CD8 T cells in ankylosing spondylitis. MiXCR, applied by TCRdb to the 5' RACE reads, yields one record per CDR3 protein. The sample lists under 300,000 distinct CDR3 sequences, roughly a tenth seen once, with approximately 6.6% in the top ten. Material for sequencing was blood, either unsorted or a sorted T cell fraction (not recorded which). The receptors stem from a male donor with ankylosing spondylitis or in good health (not recorded which).

The table lists this clonotype with a few counts. This chain joins TRBV3-1 and TRBJ2-6, with D maybe TRBD1 (5 bases). Germline V CDR1 and CDR2: LGHDT, YNNKEL (reference sequence). The V end lost 2 bases, the J end lost 2 bases, and 13 bases lay between the germline ends. The CDR3 has 17 amino acids. CDR3 sequence reads: CASSQFVWGTGANVLTF. As DNA, the CDR3 is TGTGCCAGCAGCCAATTCGTATGGGGCACTGGGGCCAACGTCCTGACTTTC.

This clonotype has a count of ten or more. This chain joins TRBV4-2 and TRBJ2-3; D gene unclear. The V gene lost 5 bases and the J gene lost 2 bases, with 14 bases spanning the gap. This CDR3 has 15 amino acids. CDR1 is LGHNA and CDR2 is YNFKEQ in the germline V gene. DNA for the CDR3: TGTGCCAGCAGCGATAGGCCTTCCCCCACAGATACGCAGTATTTT. It codes for CASSDRPSPTDTQYF.

Only one count was recorded for this clonotype. CDR3 coding DNA: TGTGCCAGCAGCTCTACTCCGGCAGGGGTCACCGGGGAGCTGTTTTTT. This codes for CASSSTPAGVTGELFF. This chain joins TRBV7-9 and TRBJ2-2; a weak D match, TRBD1 (6 bases). V shed 4 bases and J shed 4 bases, with 16 bases lying between them. This CDR3 has 16 amino acids. Germline values: CDR1 SEHNR, CDR2 FQNEAQ (reference sequence).

This clonotype has ten or more counts. The chain is built from TRBV6-1 and TRBJ1-1; 7 bases are shared with TRBD1. The CDR3 loop spans 15 amino acids. After removal of 4 bases from V and 4 bases from J, the junction contained 9 bases not matched to a gene. The germline V gene has CDR1 MNHNS and CDR2 SASEGT. The CDR3 sequence is CASSGQGGIGTEAFF. The CDR3 DNA is TGTGCCAGCAGTGGACAGGGCGGAATTGGCACTGAAGCTTTCTTT.

The table lists this clonotype with many counts. The chain uses TRBV12-3 or TRBV12-4 and TRBJ1-5; 8 positions match TRBD1. The V segment lost 4 bases and the J segment 2 bases; nucleotides outside the gene matches: 4. The CDR3 loop spans 15 amino acids. The CDR3 region has the DNA TGTGCCAGCAGTTCTGAACAGGGGGGCAATCAGCCCCAGCATTTT. It encodes CASSSEQGGNQPQHF.

This clonotype was recorded at least ten times. V usage is TRBV12-3 or TRBV12-4 and J usage is TRBJ2-1; D is unclear. Trimming left V 3 bases short and J 7 bases short, with 4 bases between. The CDR3 covers 11 residues. CDR3 region: CASSFRNEQFF. CDR3 nucleotides: TGTGCCAGCAGTTTTCGAAATGAGCAGTTCTTC.

This clonotype showed up many times. The CDR3 reads CASSLGHNTGELFF. In DNA form, the CDR3 reads TGTGCCAGCAGCTTGGGCCATAACACCGGGGAGCTGTTTTTT. J is TRBJ2-2 and V is TRBV5-6; D call uncertain. The CDR3 spans 14 residues. Looked up from germline, CDR1 is SGHDT and CDR2 is YYEEEE. V was pared by 0 bases and J by 2 bases, with 5 bases between.

J is TRBJ2-1 and V is TRBV7-6; no reliable D call. This CDR3 has 17 amino acids. V gave up 1 base and J gave up 4 bases, with 17 bases separating them. CDR1 SGHVS and CDR2 FNYEAQ come from the germline V gene. The CDR3 DNA follows: TGTGCCAGCAGCTTAGGTGTGAGAGGAACTGGATACAATGAGCAGTTCTTC. Translating gives CASSLGVRGTGYNEQFF.

This clonotype showed up just a few times. Just one base apart from a much larger clone, this may be a read error. V is TRBV28 and J is TRBJ1-1; D ambiguous. Germline V CDR1 and CDR2: MDHEN, SYDVKM. With 4 bases removed from V and 6 bases from J, the gap between germline ends came to 6 bases. This CDR3 region has 11 residues. The CDR3 region has the DNA TGTGCCAGCAGTTACGCAGCTGAAGCTTTCTTT. Its protein product is CASSYAAEAFF.

This clonotype was seen repeatedly, ten times or more. This sequence joins TRBV12-3 or TRBV12-4 and TRBJ2-1; 7 bases match TRBD2. V trimming: 3 bases; J trimming: 10 bases; junction bases outside the gene matches: 12. The CDR3 has 15 residues. CDR3 residues: CASSLGGRARSEQFF. CDR3 nucleotides: TGTGCCAGCAGTTTGGGGGGGAGGGCTAGGTCGGAGCAGTTCTTC.

CDR3 amino acids: CSVIDWYGYTF. CDR3 DNA: TGCAGCGTTATTGACTGGTATGGCTACACCTTC. The chain carries TRBV29-1 and TRBJ1-2, with D uncertain. This CDR3 is built from 11 residues. Trimming took off 5 bases at V and 5 bases at J, with 9 bases between the two ends. The germline V gene encodes CDR1 SQVTM and CDR2 ANQGSEA.

This clonotype was seen many times. The chain carries TRBV5-1 and TRBJ2-1; possibly TRBD2 for D (7 bases). Trimming shortened V by 0 bases and J by 0 bases, and 10 bases separated the two germline ends. CDR1 and CDR2 from the germline V gene are SGHRS and YFSETQ. This CDR3 region has 16 residues. The CDR3 coding sequence is TGCGCCAGCAGCTTGGGAGGGGGGGCCTCCTACAATGAGCAGTTCTTC. This sequence encodes CASSLGGGASYNEQFF.

In its sample, this clonotype was seen many times. This chain connects TRBV3-1 to TRBJ2-5; D ambiguous. The ends were cut back, 0 bases at V and 5 bases at J, with 13 bases in the middle. The CDR3 is 15 amino acids. The V gene's germline CDR1 is LGHDT and CDR2 YNNKEL (reference sequence). CDR3 residues: CASSQDTDPSETQYF. In nucleotides, the CDR3 is TGTGCCAGCAGCCAAGATACTGACCCGTCGGAGACCCAGTACTTC.

This clonotype was seen ten or more times. V gene TRBV12-3 or TRBV12-4 combines with J gene TRBJ2-3, with D possibly being TRBD2 (5 bases). V was shortened by 6 bases and J by 4 bases, with 11 bases between the two germline ends. This CDR3 has 13 amino acids. CDR3 nucleotide sequence: TGTGCCAGCAGGAGGGATTTTGCAGATACGCAGTATTTT. The encoded protein is CASRRDFADTQYF.

This clonotype was detected a few times. V and J are TRBV29-1 and TRBJ2-5; 8 bases are a match to TRBD1. The junction had 5 bases not matched to a gene; V was cut back by 7 bases and J by 4 bases. The V gene's germline CDR1 is SQVTM and CDR2 ANQGSEA. CDR3 length equals 12 residues. CDR3 DNA: TGCAGCGGAGGCAGGGGGCTAGAGACCCAGTACTTC. Its translation is CSGGRGLETQYF. Variable domain in full (rest from reference TRBV29-1 and TRBJ2-5): SAVISQKPSRDICQRGTSLTIQCQVDSQVTMMFWYRQQPGQSLTLIATANQGSEATYESGFVIDKFPISRPNLTFSTLTVSNMSPEDSSIYLCSGGRGLETQYFGPGTRLLVL.

V usage is TRBV11-2 and J usage is TRBJ2-7; 11 bases match TRBD2. Germline trimming cut 4 bases from V and 2 bases from J; bases unmatched to any gene: 1. The CDR3 loop spans 14 amino acids. Germline CDR1 SGHAT, CDR2 FQNNGV. This CDR3 is CASSSGLAAYEQYF. CDR3 DNA: TGTGCCAGCAGCTCGGGACTAGCGGCCTACGAGCAGTACTTC. The full variable domain, in which reference TRBV11-2 and TRBJ2-7 provide the parts outside the CDR3, is EAGVAQSPRYKIIEKRQSVAFWCNPISGHATLYWYQQILGQGPKLLIQFQNNGVVDDSQLPKDRFSAERLKGVDSTLKIQPAKLEDSAVYLCASSSGLAAYEQYFGPGTRLTVT.

The rearrangement joins TRBV12-3 or TRBV12-4 to TRBJ2-3; TRBD2 might be the D (6 bases). V gave up 3 bases and J gave up 2 bases, with 9 bases separating them. The CDR3 consists of 14 residues. This CDR3 reads CASSFSSATDTQYF. Here the CDR3 DNA reads TGTGCCAGCAGTTTTTCTAGCGCCACAGATACGCAGTATTTT.

This clonotype was picked up many times. V is TRBV4-1 and J is TRBJ1-5; perhaps TRBD1 as D (5 bases). Trimming removed 0 bases from V and 6 bases from J, with 12 bases in between. The germline V gene encodes CDR1 MGHRA and CDR2 YSYEKL. CDR3 length: 15 residues. DNA for the CDR3: TGCGCCAGCAGCCAAGAGGGGGGGAGGACTCAGCCCCAGCATTTT. Amino acids: CASSQEGGRTQPQHF.

This clonotype has at least ten counts. The gene calls are TRBV7-3 and TRBJ2-7, with 7 bases that match TRBD2. Germline trimming cut 4 bases from V and 6 bases from J; bases unmatched to any gene: 9. The CDR3 is made up of 14 amino acids. The germline V gene has CDR1 SGHTA and CDR2 FQGTGA. The CDR3 region has the DNA TGTGCCAGCAGCTCTAACTCGGGGGGAAGCGAGCAGTACTTC. Translation gives CASSSNSGGSEQYF. Filled out from reference TRBV7-3 and TRBJ2-7, the complete variable domain reads GAGVSQTPSNKVTEKGKYVELRCDPISGHTALYWYRQSLGQGPEFLIYFQGTGAADDSGLPNDRFFAVRPEGSVSTLKIQRTERGDSAVYLCASSSNSGGSEQYFGPGTRLTVT.

This clonotype occurred a few times. This chain links TRBV20-1 with TRBJ2-5; a weak D match, TRBD1 (5 bases). The CDR3 length is 14 residues. Germline loops: CDR1 DFQATT, CDR2 SNEGSKA (reference sequence). The V end lost 6 bases, the J end lost 5 bases, and 19 bases lay between the germline ends. This CDR3 is CSARLFPGLETQYF. The CDR3 coding sequence is TGCAGTGCCAGACTCTTTCCAGGGCTGGAGACCCAGTACTTC.

The chain combines TRBV6-2 or TRBV6-3 with TRBJ2-7; D unresolved. The CDR3 extends over 14 amino acids. Germline V gene sequence: CDR1 MNHEY, CDR2 SVGEGT. V was trimmed by 5 bases and J by 2 bases, leaving 13 bases between them. DNA for the CDR3: TGTGCCAGCAGTCCACGACTGAAAACCTACGAGCAGTACTTC. Amino acid sequence: CASSPRLKTYEQYF.

Of note for this clonotype: A read error may be the cause here, since a much bigger clone is one base away. V is TRBV12-3 or TRBV12-4 and J is TRBJ2-7; TRBD1 matches 10 bases. Trimming took 10 bases from V and 3 from J; bases not matched to a gene: 6. The CDR3 runs to 13 residues. This chain's CDR3 is CANGGTGVYEQYF. CDR3 coding DNA: TGTGCCAACGGGGGGACAGGGGTCTACGAGCAGTACTTC.

There are a few counts of this clonotype. The chain has TRBV5-1 and TRBJ2-3; 13 positions agree with TRBD2. Losses at the gene ends were 4 bases for V and 7 bases for J; bases not matched to a gene: 12. CDR1 SGHRS and CDR2 YFSETQ come from the germline V gene. The CDR3 extends over 17 amino acids. The chain's CDR3 is CASSAGLAGASAYTQYF. The CDR3 bases are TGCGCCAGCAGCGCAGGACTAGCGGGGGCCTCGGCTTATACGCAGTATTTT.

At least ten counts were recorded for this clonotype. The chain combines TRBV20-1 with TRBJ2-2, with D unresolved. CDR1 and CDR2 (germline): DFQATT, SNEGSKA (reference sequence). Between the trimmed V and J ends, which lost 5 bases and 5 bases, there was a span of 18 bases. The CDR3 is 15 amino acids. The CDR3 sequence: CSAGAHGPRTGELFF. The CDR3 region has the DNA TGCAGTGCTGGTGCCCATGGGCCGAGAACCGGGGAGCTGTTTTTT.

V usage is TRBV11-2 and J usage is TRBJ2-1; D is tentatively TRBD1 or TRBD2 (7 bases each). The CDR3 extends over 16 amino acids. Germline lookup yields CDR1 SGHAT and CDR2 FQNNGV. Trimming removed 1 base from V and 2 bases from J, with 12 bases in between. CDR3 loop: CASSLAAGGAYNEQFF. The CDR3 nucleotides are TGTGCCAGCAGCTTAGCGGCAGGGGGGGCCTACAATGAGCAGTTCTTC. The whole variable domain, remainder taken from reference TRBV11-2 and TRBJ2-1, is EAGVAQSPRYKIIEKRQSVAFWCNPISGHATLYWYQQILGQGPKLLIQFQNNGVVDDSQLPKDRFSAERLKGVDSTLKIQPAKLEDSAVYLCASSLAAGGAYNEQFFGPGTRLTVL.

V and J are TRBV18 and TRBJ1-4, with TRBD1 matching 10 bases. Per the germline V gene, CDR1 is KGHSH and CDR2 is LQKENI. This CDR3 comprises 14 residues. V was pared by 6 bases and J by 6 bases, with 4 bases of the junction left unmatched. The CDR3 loop is CASSRQGADEKLFF. The CDR3, as DNA: TGTGCCAGCTCCCGACAGGGGGCAGATGAAAAACTGTTTTTT.

This clonotype was counted only a few times. The V call is TRBV6-6, the J call TRBJ2-1; the D is unclear. V shed 2 bases and J shed 10 bases, with 6 bases lying between them. Germline CDR1 is MNHNY and CDR2 is SVGAGI (reference sequence). This CDR3 region has 11 residues. Here the CDR3 reads CASSYGSEQFF. The CDR3 DNA follows: TGTGCCAGCAGTTACGGTTCCGAGCAGTTCTTC.

The chain couples TRBV24-1 to TRBJ1-5, with D perhaps TRBD1 (6 bases). V lost 12 bases and J lost 1, with 27 bases in between. Germline values: CDR1 KGHDR, CDR2 SFDVKD. The length of the CDR3 is 18 residues. CDR3 DNA: TGTGCCCGGGGGGGGGGGGCATTTCAAGACTTCAGCAATCAGCCCCAGCATTTT. Translated, it gives CARGGGAFQDFSNQPQHF.

In its sample, this clonotype was seen a few times. The chain has TRBV7-2 and TRBJ1-5, with D tentatively TRBD1 (5 bases). The ends were cut back, 5 bases at V and 3 bases at J, with 14 bases in the middle. Germline lookup yields CDR1 SGHTA and CDR2 FQGNSA. This CDR3 has 15 residues. CDR3 protein: CASSAFWGYNQPQHF. The CDR3 DNA is TGTGCCAGCAGCGCATTCTGGGGGTACAATCAGCCCCAGCATTTT.

This clonotype was seen many times. This rearrangement joins TRBV5-1 to TRBJ2-3; weak D call: TRBD1 (5 bases). The V end lost 9 bases, the J end lost 1 base, and 9 bases lay between the germline ends. This CDR3 has 12 amino acids. CDR1 is SGHRS and CDR2 is YFSETQ in the germline V gene. This CDR3 reads CATRRGTDTQYF. The CDR3, as DNA: TGCGCCACCCGCAGGGGCACAGATACGCAGTATTTT. The full variable domain, its missing parts supplied by reference TRBV5-1 and TRBJ2-3, is KAGVTQTPRYLIKTRGQQVTLSCSPISGHRSVSWYQQTPGQGLQFLFEYFSETQRNKGNFPGRFSGRQFSNSRSEMNVSTLELGDSALYLCATRRGTDTQYFGPGTRLTVL.

This clonotype was seen ten or more times. The chain is built from TRBV10-3 and TRBJ2-7; 10 bases agree with TRBD2. The J segment lost 5 bases and the V segment lost 10 bases, leaving 11 bases of the junction unmatched. The CDR3 is made up of 14 amino acids. Germline V gene sequence: CDR1 ENHRY, CDR2 SYGVKD. CDR3 DNA: TGTGCCAGCAAGGAGGGGCTAGCGGGAGACGAGCAGTACTTC. Translation: CASKEGLAGDEQYF.